What follows are 27 T cell receptor beta chains derived from one specimen sequenced in a study of CD8 T cells in Susac syndrome. When the RNA was reverse transcribed, random hexamers were used with an input of about 0.5 to 1 ug. TCRdb processed the immunoSEQ multiplex PCR reads anew with MiXCR; each CDR3 protein has one entry. The repertoire holds 150,000 to 200,000 distinct CDR3 sequences, with roughly 90% as singletons. Sequenced sample: CD4+ T cells from PBMCs. These TCRs come from a human donor with Susac syndrome.

V usage is TRBV10-3 and J usage is TRBJ2-3, with 7 bases matching TRBD1. Germline CDR1 is ENHRY and CDR2 is SYGVKD. The CDR3 is 14 amino acids. The V segment lost 6 bases and the J segment 2 bases; nucleotides outside the gene matches: 5. CDR3 DNA: TGTGCCATCAGGACCGGGACAGACACAGATACGCAGTATTTT. The encoded protein is CAIRTGTDTDTQYF.

This clonotype was observed once. J is TRBJ2-4 and V is TRBV9; 8 nucleotides line up with TRBD2. Per germline, CDR1 SGDLS and CDR2 YYNGEE. The CDR3 length is 16 residues. V was pared by 4 bases and J by 1 base, with 7 bases of the junction left unmatched. The CDR3 nucleotides are TGTGCCAGCAGCTCCACGTCGGGGGGGGCCAAAAACATTCAGTACTTC. This encodes CASSSTSGGAKNIQYF. The variable domain in full, with the rest retrieved from reference TRBV9 and TRBJ2-4, is DSGVTQTPKHLITATGQRVTLRCSPRSGDLSVYWYQQSLDQGLQFLIQYYNGEERAKGNILERFSAQQFPDLHSELNLSSLELGDSALYFCASSSTSGGAKNIQYFGAGTRLSVL.

The chain couples TRBV11-2 to TRBJ2-5, with 7 bases aligning to TRBD1. The CDR3 has 16 amino acids. The ends lost 0 bases at V and 5 bases at J; junction bases unmatched: 9. Looked up from germline, CDR1 is SGHAT and CDR2 is FQNNGV. This CDR3 reads CASSLDNTGARETQYF. As DNA, the CDR3 is TGTGCCAGCAGCTTAGACAATACAGGGGCTAGGGAGACCCAGTACTTC. The full variable domain, completed using reference TRBV11-2 and TRBJ2-5, is EAGVAQSPRYKIIEKRQSVAFWCNPISGHATLYWYQQILGQGPKLLIQFQNNGVVDDSQLPKDRFSAERLKGVDSTLKIQPAKLEDSAVYLCASSLDNTGARETQYFGPGTRLLVL.

The J gene is TRBJ1-3, the V gene TRBV6-2 or TRBV6-3; the D is unclear. Per the germline V gene, CDR1 is MNHEY and CDR2 is SVGEGT. The CDR3 spans 15 residues. V dropped 5 bases and J dropped 0 bases, with 11 bases sitting between them. The CDR3 region has the DNA TGTGCCAGCAGTCCCAGAGGGCTCTCTGGAAACACCATATATTTT. This gives the protein CASSPRGLSGNTIYF.

The gene calls are TRBV5-1 and TRBJ2-7, with no clear D. V lost 2 bases, J lost 1 base, and 10 bases lay in between. CDR1 is SGHRS and CDR2 is YFSETQ in the germline V gene. CDR3 length equals 14 residues. The CDR3: CASSFYPASYEQYF. Written as DNA, the CDR3 is TGCGCCAGCAGCTTTTATCCAGCTTCCTACGAGCAGTACTTC. The full variable domain, completed using reference TRBV5-1 and TRBJ2-7, is KAGVTQTPRYLIKTRGQQVTLSCSPISGHRSVSWYQQTPGQGLQFLFEYFSETQRNKGNFPGRFSGRQFSNSRSEMNVSTLELGDSALYLCASSFYPASYEQYFGPGTRLTVT.

This chain links TRBV5-1 with TRBJ2-5; no definite D call. With 0 bases removed from V and 1 base from J, the gap between germline ends came to 10 bases. The CDR3 loop spans 15 amino acids. Germline V CDR1 and CDR2: SGHRS, YFSETQ. The chain's CDR3 is CASSLAPATQETQYF. In DNA, the CDR3 is TGCGCCAGCAGCTTGGCCCCGGCCACCCAAGAGACCCAGTACTTC.

This clonotype was found once. V gene TRBV4-2 combines with J gene TRBJ1-4; 7 bases match TRBD1. Germline V CDR1 and CDR2: LGHNA, YNFKEQ. CDR3 size: 15 residues. The J segment lost 7 bases and the V segment lost 1 base, leaving 6 bases of the junction unmatched. The CDR3 loop reads CASSQAEQGSEKLFF. CDR3 bases: TGTGCCAGCAGCCAAGCCGAACAGGGGAGTGAAAAACTGTTTTTT.

The chain couples TRBV4-2 to TRBJ1-5; 8 bases are a match to TRBD1. Losses at the gene ends were 3 bases for V and 2 bases for J; bases not matched to a gene: 0. Germline V gene data show CDR1 as LGHNA and CDR2 as YNFKEQ. This CDR3 comprises 14 residues. CDR3 sequence: CASSQTGGNQPQHF. The DNA for the CDR3 is TGTGCCAGCAGCCAGACAGGGGGCAATCAGCCCCAGCATTTT.

The gene calls are TRBV6-1 and TRBJ2-5; 8 nucleotides match TRBD2. V shed 4 bases, J shed 1 base, and the junction held 11 bases outside the gene matches. This CDR3 region has 17 residues. Germline V gene sequence: CDR1 MNHNS, CDR2 SASEGT. CDR3 amino acids: CASSATSGVLGQETQYF. The CDR3 DNA follows: TGTGCCAGCAGTGCCACTAGCGGCGTCCTGGGCCAAGAGACCCAGTACTTC.

The chain combines TRBV10-1 with TRBJ2-3, with unresolved D. From germline, CDR1 is WNHNN and CDR2 SYGVQD (reference sequence). Between the trimmed V and J ends, which lost 2 bases and 1 base, there was a span of 7 bases. This CDR3 is 14 amino acids long. This chain's CDR3 is CASSEHKGTDTQYF. The CDR3 nucleotides read TGCGCCAGCAGTGAGCACAAGGGCACAGATACGCAGTATTTT.

This chain uses TRBV2 with TRBJ2-1; D unresolved. CDR1 is SNHLY, CDR2 FYNNEI, per germline. The CDR3 is 13 residues long. V lost 5 bases to trimming and J lost 8 bases, with 13 bases between them. In nucleotides, the CDR3 is TGTGCCAGCAGTCTCCTGCAGCCCTATGAGCAGTTCTTC. Translating it yields CASSLLQPYEQFF.

V gene TRBV4-1 combines with J gene TRBJ1-5; D gene ambiguous. V was trimmed by 4 bases and J by 2 bases, leaving 9 bases between them. Per the germline V gene, CDR1 is MGHRA and CDR2 is YSYEKL. This CDR3 comprises 14 residues. In nucleotides, the CDR3 is TGCGCCAGCAGCCGGTCACAGCGCAATCAGCCCCAGCATTTT. Its translation is CASSRSQRNQPQHF.

This chain connects TRBV3-1 to TRBJ2-7; 8 positions match TRBD1. V dropped 6 bases and J dropped 3; count of bases not matched to a gene: 10. CDR1 is LGHDT, CDR2 YNNKEL, per germline (reference sequence). This CDR3 region has 15 residues. The CDR3: CASRRTGTGIYEQYF. In DNA, the CDR3 is TGTGCCAGCAGACGGACCGGGACAGGTATCTACGAGCAGTACTTC.

This chain uses TRBV2 with TRBJ2-3, with no clear D. Germline CDR1 is SNHLY and CDR2 is FYNNEI. Trimming removed 1 base at V and 4 bases at J, with 6 bases between. The CDR3 is 13 residues long. Written as DNA, the CDR3 is TGTGCCAGCAGTGAAGAACCCCCAGATACGCAGTATTTT. Translation gives CASSEEPPDTQYF.

This clonotype was found once. The rearrangement joins TRBV7-2 to TRBJ2-7, with 7 bases lining up with TRBD2. Germline lookup yields CDR1 SGHTA and CDR2 FQGNSA. CDR3 length equals 17 residues. V shed 5 bases, J shed 0 bases, and the junction held 13 bases outside the gene matches. The DNA of the CDR3 is TGTGCCAGCAGCAGACCCGTTAGCGGGCCAAGCTCCTACGAGCAGTACTTC. Amino acids: CASSRPVSGPSSYEQYF. The full variable domain, its missing parts supplied by reference TRBV7-2 and TRBJ2-7, is GAGVSQSPSNKVTEKGKDVELRCDPISGHTALYWYRQSLGQGLEFLIYFQGNSAPDKSGLPSDRFSAERTGGSVSTLTIQRTQQEDSAVYLCASSRPVSGPSSYEQYFGPGTRLTVT.

This chain links TRBV7-2 with TRBJ2-1; 8 nucleotides match TRBD2. V was clipped by 5 bases and J by 9 bases; unmatched bases: 9. Germline V gene lookup returns CDR1 SGHTA and CDR2 FQGNSA. The CDR3 extends over 14 amino acids. The CDR3 DNA reads as TGTGCCAGCAGCACCGGGACTAGTTACCCTGAGCAGTTCTTC. Amino acids: CASSTGTSYPEQFF.

The chain employs TRBV4-1 and TRBJ2-4; 15 bases line up with TRBD2. Germline V gene data show CDR1 as MGHRA and CDR2 as YSYEKL. This CDR3 is built from 18 residues. V trimming: 4 bases; J trimming: 3 bases; junction bases outside the gene matches: 7. This chain's CDR3 is CASSPGLAGGILKNIQYF. CDR3 DNA: TGCGCCAGCAGCCCTGGACTAGCGGGGGGGATACTCAAAAACATTCAGTACTTC.

There are a few counts of this clonotype. The rearrangement joins TRBV6-4 to TRBJ1-2; the match to TRBD1 covers 8 bases. The CDR3 runs 14 residues. Per germline, CDR1 MRHNA and CDR2 SNTAGT. Trimming cost V 5 bases and J 2 bases; bases outside gene matches: 4. The CDR3 sequence: CASSPGTGNYGYTF. The CDR3 DNA follows: TGTGCCAGCAGTCCCGGGACAGGAAACTATGGCTACACCTTC.

This clonotype has only one observation. The chain couples TRBV20-1 to TRBJ1-1, with D possibly TRBD1 on 5 matching bases. The germline V gene encodes CDR1 DFQATT and CDR2 SNEGSKA (reference sequence). Trimming cost V 0 bases and J 3 bases, with 8 bases left between them. This CDR3 is 13 amino acids long. The CDR3 region has the DNA TGCAGTGCTAGAGATACAGGTGACACTGAAGCTTTCTTT. It codes for CSARDTGDTEAFF.

J is TRBJ1-2 and V is TRBV28; D may be TRBD1 (6 bases). V was clipped by 8 bases and J by 7 bases, with 17 bases between them. The CDR3 loop spans 13 amino acids. The germline CDR1 and CDR2 sequences are MDHEN and SYDVKM. The CDR3, as DNA: TGTGCCAGCTACTTAGGGGAAGGGGGTGGCTACACCTTC. Protein sequence: CASYLGEGGGYTF.

The rearrangement uses TRBV19 and TRBJ2-1, with 10 bases lining up with TRBD1. The V gene end was trimmed by 4 bases and the J gene end by 4 bases; junction bases not matched to a gene: 7. This CDR3 spans 16 amino acids. CDR1 and CDR2 from the germline V gene are LNHDA and SQIVND (reference sequence). CDR3 in amino acids: CASSRGGDRGYNEQFF. The CDR3 bases are TGTGCCAGTAGTAGGGGGGGGGACAGGGGTTACAATGAGCAGTTCTTC.

The rearrangement joins TRBV5-5 to TRBJ2-1; possibly TRBD1 or TRBD2 for D (6 bases each). Germline CDR1 is SGHKS and CDR2 is YYEKEE (reference sequence). V lost 5 bases and J 6 bases, leaving 15 bases between the germline ends. The CDR3 has 14 amino acids. The CDR3 DNA sequence: TGTGCCAGCAGTTTTCCTAGGGGGGTCAATGAGCAGTTCTTC. This codes for CASSFPRGVNEQFF.

The chain joins TRBV5-1 to TRBJ2-3; D is perhaps TRBD1 or TRBD2 (5 bases each). Trimming shortened V by 4 bases and J by 3 bases, and 15 bases separated the two germline ends. The CDR3 length is 15 residues. Germline V gene sequence: CDR1 SGHRS, CDR2 YFSETQ. CDR3 bases: TGCGCCAGCAGCCCCCGAGGGGAGCCAACAGATACGCAGTATTTT. It specifies CASSPRGEPTDTQYF.

The genes are TRBV19 and TRBJ1-5; D gene uncertain. CDR1 LNHDA and CDR2 SQIVND come from the germline V gene (reference sequence). The germline V and J ends were trimmed by 3 bases and 3 bases, with 3 bases remaining between them. This CDR3 has 12 residues. The CDR3 nucleotides are TGTGCCAGTAGTATCAACAATCAGCCCCAGCATTTT. Amino acid sequence: CASSINNQPQHF.

The CDR3 bases are TGCAGTGCTAGTAAGGCAGGGGTCGCAAGTGGGCAGCCCCAGCATTTT. Amino acid sequence: CSASKAGVASGQPQHF. The rearrangement joins TRBV20-1 to TRBJ1-5; possibly TRBD1 for D (6 bases). This CDR3 comprises 16 residues. With 3 bases removed from V and 7 bases from J, the gap between germline ends came to 22 bases. Germline CDR1 DFQATT, CDR2 SNEGSKA (reference sequence).

V and J are TRBV2 and TRBJ1-6, with D possibly matching TRBD1 (6 bases). The V gene lost 7 bases and the J gene lost 7 bases, with 8 bases spanning the gap. The germline gives CDR1 SNHLY, CDR2 FYNNEI. There are 12 residues in the CDR3. CDR3 sequence reads: CASNTGNSPLHF. The CDR3 nucleotides read TGTGCCAGCAACACAGGGAATTCACCCCTCCACTTT.

The rearrangement joins TRBV19 to TRBJ2-1; 7 bases agree with TRBD2. Germline CDR1 LNHDA, CDR2 SQIVND (reference sequence). V dropped 7 bases and J dropped 6; count of bases not matched to a gene: 18. The CDR3 is 17 amino acids. In nucleotides, the CDR3 is TGTGCCAGTACCGAAACTTGGGCTAGCGGAATCCGCAATGAGCAGTTCTTC. Protein sequence: CASTETWASGIRNEQFF.